This T cell receptor beta chain was captured in a study of cytomegalovirus exposure and HLA in healthy donors. Study-level findings and limits: Later analysis demonstrated an association between a missense DCLRE1C variant and TCR beta V- and J-gene trimming.

As regards this clone: Its antigen is unidentified.

The PCR used 60 Vbeta and 13 Jbeta primers. Assay: immunoSEQ multiplex PCR; the TCRdb copy retains only in-frame clones and omits some. Here the sample spans 100,000 to 150,000 clones, about four fifths being singletons. Per the germline V gene, CDR1 is LNHDA and CDR2 is SQIVND (reference sequence). The CDR3 consists of 17 residues. The V gene end was trimmed by 5 bases and the J gene end by 3 bases; junction bases not matched to a gene: 10. The sequenced sample consisted of PBMCs. The TCR sequence derives from a man younger than 45 in good health and CMV-seronegative. The chain combines TRBV19 with TRBJ2-3; 11 bases line up with TRBD2. Here the CDR3 reads CASSPKRRLAGTDTQYF. CDR3 bases: TGTGCCAGTAGTCCAAAACGCAGACTAGCGGGAACAGATACGCAGTATTTT. The variable domain in full, completed from reference TRBV19 and TRBJ2-3, reads DGGITQSPKYLFRKEGQNVTLSCEQNLNHDAMYWYRQDPGQGLRLIYYSQIVNDFQKGDIAEGYSVSREKKESFPLTVTSAQKNPTAFYLCASSPKRRLAGTDTQYFGPGTRLTVL.